The clone carrying this T cell receptor (beta chain) appeared once. This entry is derived from a study of blood T cell repertoires in COVID-19. At the level of the study: PBMCs, B-cell-depleted T cells, or T cells were the source of the cDNA or gDNA that made up the material.

This CDR3 contains 14 residues. Germline CDR1 and CDR2: LNHDA and SQIVND (reference sequence). V lost 7 bases to trimming and J lost 6 bases, with 18 bases between them. Seattle cases were enrolled at active infection and followed longitudinally. Clones were read by immunoSEQ multiplex PCR, and TCRdb kept only the in-frame ones, dropping some. The sample yields fewer than 300,000 clones, 80% to 90% seen once. The TCR originated in a woman in her 50s with COVID-19, enrolled during active disease. The V gene is TRBV19, the J gene TRBJ1-1, with D maybe TRBD1 (5 bases). The specimen was peripheral blood. The CDR3 here is CASTDNSLGAEAFF. The CDR3 DNA reads TGTGCCAGTACGGACAACTCCTTGGGCGCTGAAGCTTTCTTT.